This T cell receptor (beta chain) was captured in a study of T cell changes during pregnancy in multiple sclerosis. Clones were sequenced by immunoSEQ multiplex PCR, and TCRdb holds only the in-frame ones, with some missing. The sample includes 30,000 to 45,000 clones, just over 85% of them seen just once. The length of the CDR3 is 16 residues. Between the trimmed V and J ends, which lost 4 bases and 7 bases, there was a span of 22 bases. The germline gives CDR1 MNHEY, CDR2 SMNVEV (reference sequence). The receptor was derived from a female donor with multiple sclerosis, enrolled in a pregnancy study. The chain uses TRBV27 and TRBJ1-2, with D maybe TRBD1 (5 bases). Sequencing used CD4+ T cells from peripheral blood mononuclear cells, obtained before pregnancy. The CDR3, as DNA: TGTGCCAGCAGTTCTCTGCGACAGTCCAAAACTGGTGGCTACACCTTC. Translation gives CASSSLRQSKTGGYTF.